This section outlines one TCR beta chain sequence together with its context. Its antigen is not known. V was pared by 4 bases and J by 2 bases, with 12 bases of the junction left unmatched. Germline values: CDR1 SGDLS, CDR2 YYNGEE. The CDR3 totals 16 residues. The sample belongs to a study of early stage breast cancer tumors. Study-level information: Invasive lobular carcinomas made up about 30% of the 12 ER+/PR+/HER2- tumors. Study observations and caveats: Unsorted bulk genomic DNA sequencing lacked pairing and functional marker data. Enriched TCRB sequences shared across patients were mostly commonly generated sequences. Comparing each tissue with blood distinguished tumor from normal in about 90% of the 16 patients.

Produced via immunoSEQ multiplex PCR; TCRdb's table is partial and in-frame only. Among tens of thousands of clones listed, 90% to 95% were seen once. The TCR was taken from a person aged 70 to 85 with breast cancer. The sample taken for sequencing was blood. This sequence joins TRBV9 and TRBJ2-7; 7 bases match TRBD1. The CDR3 nucleotides read TGTGCCAGCAGCCCACACGCCCGGGACAGAGCCTACGAGCAGTACTTC. Its protein is CASSPHARDRAYEQYF.